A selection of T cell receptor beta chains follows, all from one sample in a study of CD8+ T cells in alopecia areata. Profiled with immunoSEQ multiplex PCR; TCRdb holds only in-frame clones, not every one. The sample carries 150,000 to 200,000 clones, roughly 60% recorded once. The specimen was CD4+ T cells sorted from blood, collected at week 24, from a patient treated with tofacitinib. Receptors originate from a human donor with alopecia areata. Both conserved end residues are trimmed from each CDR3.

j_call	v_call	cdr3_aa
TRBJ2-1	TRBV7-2	ASSLAASGGYNEQF
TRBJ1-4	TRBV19	ATAPTGNNEKLF
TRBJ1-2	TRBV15	ATSSSPGFDYGYT
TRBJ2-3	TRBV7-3	ASSLTGAADTQY
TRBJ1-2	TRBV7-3	ASSLTGRASGYT
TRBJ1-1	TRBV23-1	ASSQRGGFLSEAF
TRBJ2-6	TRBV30	AWSGGAGANVLT
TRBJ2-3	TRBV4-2	ASSQDGLADTDTQY
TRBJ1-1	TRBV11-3	ASSLKGNTEAF
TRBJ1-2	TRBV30	AWSADSGYT
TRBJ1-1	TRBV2	ASRILLNTEAF
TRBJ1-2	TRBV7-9	ASSLSQGHGYT
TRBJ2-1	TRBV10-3	ASGEGKIDNEQF
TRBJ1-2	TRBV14	ASSQDFTGNGYT
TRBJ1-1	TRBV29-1	SVQGEMNTEAF
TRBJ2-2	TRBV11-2	ASSLDGAGTGELF
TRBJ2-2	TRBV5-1	ASSLAGFGGELF
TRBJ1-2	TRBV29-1	SVETTGGGGYT
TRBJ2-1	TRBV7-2	ASSRGTSGNEQF
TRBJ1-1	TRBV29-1	SVFAGMNTEAF
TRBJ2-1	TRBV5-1	ASSPGTSRDEQF
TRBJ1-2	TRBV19	ASSPGAYGYT
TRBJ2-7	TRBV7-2	ASSLGLAGVEQY
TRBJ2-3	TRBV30	AWSPIGQKHGDTQY
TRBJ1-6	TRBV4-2	ASSQDKGDSPLH
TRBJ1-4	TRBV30	AWKTAPEKLF
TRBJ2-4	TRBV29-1	SVEDATGGTKNIQY
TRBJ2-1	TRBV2	ASSVVETEQF
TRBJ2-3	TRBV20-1	SQGGTDTQY
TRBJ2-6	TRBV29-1	SVGASSSGANVLT
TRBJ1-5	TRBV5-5	ASSLAGGNQPQH
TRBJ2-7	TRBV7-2	ASSLAGQGTYEQY
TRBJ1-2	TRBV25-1	ASTSGTGLDPRYGYT
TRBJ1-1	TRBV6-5	ASSEQNTEAF
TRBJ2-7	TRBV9	ASSVAATTYEQY
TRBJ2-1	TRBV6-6	ASRHPGDPKGNEQF
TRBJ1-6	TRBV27	ASSSGIYQSPLH
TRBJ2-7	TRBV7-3	ASGLAGSYEQY
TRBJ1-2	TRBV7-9	ASSRLGRYGYT
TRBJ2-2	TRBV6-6	ASNTDSANTGELF
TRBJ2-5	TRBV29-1	SVGTPGLQETQY
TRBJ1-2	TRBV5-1	ASSKGRGREDGYT
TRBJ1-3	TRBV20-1	SVLIGDTIY
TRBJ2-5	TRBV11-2	ASSSRGYQETQY
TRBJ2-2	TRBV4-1	ASSLTGTVTGELF
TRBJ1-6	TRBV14	ASSPSGRTTSGTDNSPLH
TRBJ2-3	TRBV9	ASSPRQGKDTQY
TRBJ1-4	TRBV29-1	SVSQGEKLF
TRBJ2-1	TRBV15	ATSRAGGVINEQF
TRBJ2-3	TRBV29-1	SARQGLADTQY
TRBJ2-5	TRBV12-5	ASGEVWTQY
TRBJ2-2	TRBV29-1	SGTEFDTGELF
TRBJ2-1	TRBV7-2	ASSRTGYNEQF
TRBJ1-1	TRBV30	AWSVVIAAEAF